The next 21 T cell receptor beta chains were all read from a single sample in a study of T cell changes during pregnancy in multiple sclerosis. TCRdb keeps only in-frame clones here, not all; method: immunoSEQ multiplex PCR. The data hold tens of thousands of clones, with over 85% observed a single time. The source material was peripheral blood, sampled in the third trimester of pregnancy. The receptors stem from a female donor with multiple sclerosis, enrolled in a pregnancy study.

This clone was seen only once. The chain joins TRBV18 to TRBJ1-1; D gene unclear. CDR3 size: 12 residues. The germline CDR1 and CDR2 sequences are KGHSH and LQKENI. With 0 bases removed from V and 8 bases from J, the gap between germline ends came to 7 bases. The CDR3 sequence is CASSPPAREAFF. DNA for the CDR3: TGTGCCAGCTCACCACCGGCCAGGGAAGCTTTCTTT. Complete variable domain (other parts from reference TRBV18 and TRBJ1-1): NAGVMQNPRHLVRRRGQEARLRCSPMKGHSHVYWYRQLPEEGLKFMVYLQKENIIDESGMPKERFSAEFPKEGPSILRIQQVVRGDSAAYFCASSPPAREAFFGQGTRLTVV.

V gene TRBV18 combines with J gene TRBJ2-7, with 10 bases fitting TRBD2. Germline assignment: CDR1 KGHSH and CDR2 LQKENI. The CDR3 is 15 residues long. V gave up 3 bases and J gave up 7 bases; unmatched junction bases: 9. Written as DNA, the CDR3 is TGTGCCAGCTCACCGACGACTAGCGGGTTTCGGGAGCAGTACTTC. Protein sequence: CASSPTTSGFREQYF. Full variable domain (remainder filled in from reference TRBV18 and TRBJ2-7): NAGVMQNPRHLVRRRGQEARLRCSPMKGHSHVYWYRQLPEEGLKFMVYLQKENIIDESGMPKERFSAEFPKEGPSILRIQQVVRGDSAAYFCASSPTTSGFREQYFGPGTRLTVT.

The chain has TRBV19 and TRBJ2-5, with a possible D match to TRBD1 (5 bases). Trimming took 3 bases from V and 1 from J, leaving 9 bases between them. The germline gives CDR1 LNHDA, CDR2 SQIVND (reference sequence). CDR3 length: 14 residues. The CDR3 DNA reads as TGTGCCAGTAGTATCGGTAGGGGCCAAGAGACCCAGTACTTC. Translating it yields CASSIGRGQETQYF.

CDR3 DNA sequence: TGTGCCAGTAGTATTTCAGGGAACACCGGGGAGCTGTTTTTT. This gives the protein CASSISGNTGELFF. This rearrangement joins TRBV19 to TRBJ2-2, with unresolved D. V was cut by 3 bases and J by 1 base, with 6 bases left in between. The CDR3 spans 14 residues. Germline V CDR1 and CDR2: LNHDA, SQIVND (reference sequence).

The chain couples TRBV29-1 to TRBJ1-2; D is perhaps TRBD1 (6 bases). Germline V CDR1 and CDR2: SQVTM, ANQGSEA. Trimming cost V 4 bases and J 4 bases, with 7 bases left between them. This CDR3 has 11 residues. Here the CDR3 DNA reads TGCAGCGTTGGGACAGTCTATGGCTACACCTTC. Translation: CSVGTVYGYTF.

The rearrangement links TRBV9 to TRBJ1-3; tentative D call: TRBD1 (6 bases). The germline CDR1 and CDR2 sequences are SGDLS and YYNGEE. Trimming stripped 5 bases from V and 0 bases from J, with 15 bases between. This CDR3 has 16 residues. The DNA for the CDR3 is TGTGCCAGCAGTCTTGGACAGCCAAGCTCTGGAAACACCATATATTTT. Amino acid sequence: CASSLGQPSSGNTIYF.

The chain uses TRBV5-1 and TRBJ2-3; 8 nucleotides line up with TRBD2. The CDR3 contains 16 residues. In germline, CDR1 is SGHRS, CDR2 YFSETQ. V was clipped by 0 bases and J by 0 bases; unmatched bases: 3. CDR3 sequence (DNA): TGCGCCAGCAGCTTGGGGGGACTAGACAGCACAGATACGCAGTATTTT. Its protein is CASSLGGLDSTDTQYF.

The V call is TRBV28, the J call TRBJ2-7; D possibly corresponds to TRBD1 (5 bases). V shed 3 bases and J shed 2 bases, with 11 bases lying between them. The CDR3 totals 14 residues. Germline CDR1 MDHEN, CDR2 SYDVKM. CDR3 coding DNA: TGTGCCAGCAGTTTCATTCGACAGACCTACGAGCAGTACTTC. Translated, it gives CASSFIRQTYEQYF.

The chain recombines TRBV5-5 with TRBJ1-1; 8 bases map to TRBD1. This CDR3 is 14 amino acids long. V was pared by 4 bases and J by 5 bases, with 7 bases of the junction left unmatched. Germline V CDR1 and CDR2: SGHKS, YYEKEE (reference sequence). DNA of the CDR3: TGTGCCAGCAGCCCGGGACAGGTTATAACTGAAGCTTTCTTT. This codes for CASSPGQVITEAFF.

The chain links TRBV28 to TRBJ2-4, with a possible D match to TRBD2 (5 bases). This CDR3 has 16 residues. Looked up from germline, CDR1 is MDHEN and CDR2 is SYDVKM. Trimming took 5 bases from V and 6 from J, leaving 20 bases between them. The CDR3 region has the DNA TGTGCCAGCAGTGACTACACGGTGAGAGGACCAAACATTCAGTACTTC. This sequence encodes CASSDYTVRGPNIQYF.

The V and J genes are TRBV15 and TRBJ2-7; 11 nucleotides line up with TRBD2. The CDR3 runs 15 residues. CDR1 LNHNV and CDR2 YYDKDF come from the germline V gene (reference sequence). V was clipped by 3 bases and J by 4 bases; unmatched bases: 5. The CDR3 sequence is CATSSTSGSGYEQYF. CDR3 DNA: TGTGCCACCAGCAGCACTAGCGGGAGTGGGTACGAGCAGTACTTC.

The rearrangement uses TRBV7-2 and TRBJ1-1, with 8 bases aligning to TRBD1. Looked up from germline, CDR1 is SGHTA and CDR2 is FQGNSA. V lost 7 bases, J lost 3 bases, and 7 bases stayed unmatched. This CDR3 contains 14 residues. In DNA, the CDR3 is TGTGCCAGCACCAGGGACAGGCTGGACACTGAAGCTTTCTTT. Translated: CASTRDRLDTEAFF.

The chain employs TRBV4-3 and TRBJ2-7; the D gene is possibly TRBD1 (5 bases). Trimming removed 4 bases at V and 4 bases at J, with 11 bases between. The CDR3 loop spans 13 amino acids. CDR1 and CDR2 from the germline V gene are LGHNA and YSLEER. DNA for the CDR3: TGCGCCAGCAGCCGAGCCCAGGGTTACGAGCAGTACTTC. It encodes CASSRAQGYEQYF.

The chain joins TRBV5-8 to TRBJ2-2, with a tentative D call TRBD2 (5 bases). Germline V gives CDR1 SGHTS, CDR2 YDEGEE. This CDR3 comprises 15 residues. V gave up 2 bases and J gave up 4 bases, with 12 bases separating them. CDR3 DNA: TGTGCCAGCAGCTTTGGGGTACGGGGCACCGGGGAGCTGTTTTTT. It specifies CASSFGVRGTGELFF. The full variable domain, completed using reference TRBV5-8 and TRBJ2-2, is EAGVTQSPTHLIKTRGQQATLRCSPISGHTSVYWYQQALGLGLQFLLWYDEGEERNRGNFPPRFSGRQFPNYSSELNVNALELEDSALYLCASSFGVRGTGELFFGEGSRLTVL.

The chain links TRBV18 to TRBJ2-1; the match to TRBD2 covers 7 bases. The CDR3 is 17 amino acids. The V gene's germline CDR1 is KGHSH and CDR2 LQKENI. The V and J ends lost 0 bases and 3 bases, in that order; junction bases with no gene match: 8. The CDR3 DNA reads as TGTGCCAGCTCACCACCGCTCCGGGAGGAACACTACAATGAGCAGTTCTTC. Translated, it gives CASSPPLREEHYNEQFF.

CDR3 protein: CAWSTQLYEQYF. CDR3 coding DNA: TGTGCCTGGAGTACACAGCTTTACGAGCAGTACTTC. The chain employs TRBV30 and TRBJ2-7; D not certain. In germline, CDR1 is GTSNPN, CDR2 SVGIG (reference sequence). CDR3 length equals 12 residues. V was shortened by 2 bases and J by 4 bases, with 9 bases between the two germline ends. Variable domain in full (rest from reference TRBV30 and TRBJ2-7): SQTIHQWPATLVQPVGSPLSLECTVEGTSNPNLYWYRQAAGRGLQLLFYSVGIGQISSEVPQNLSASRPQDRQFILSSKKLLLSDSGFYLCAWSTQLYEQYFGPGTRLTVT.

The chain has TRBV7-2 and TRBJ2-7; TRBD2 agrees at 10 bases. Germline V gives CDR1 SGHTA, CDR2 FQGNSA. The CDR3 runs to 14 residues. The ends lost 5 bases at V and 13 bases at J; junction bases unmatched: 14. CDR3 coding DNA: TGTGCCAGCAGCACCCAGACTAGCGGGCTGATTCTTTACTTC. It translates to CASSTQTSGLILYF.

This sequence joins TRBV7-3 and TRBJ2-1, with D possibly TRBD2 on 6 matching bases. The V and J ends lost 5 bases and 5 bases respectively, with 10 bases between them. This CDR3 contains 13 residues. CDR1 and CDR2 from the germline V gene are SGHTA and FQGTGA. DNA of the CDR3: TGTGCCAGCAGCCAAACTAGCAACAATGAGCAGTTCTTC. Translating it yields CASSQTSNNEQFF.

V and J are TRBV11-2 and TRBJ2-2; the match to TRBD2 covers 7 bases. The germline V gene encodes CDR1 SGHAT and CDR2 FQNNGV. With V trimmed by 3 bases and J by 6 bases, 13 bases remained unmatched. This CDR3 has 17 amino acids. In DNA, the CDR3 is TGTGCCAGCAGCTTTCTAAGGGGCGGGACTAAAGCCGGGGAGCTGTTTTTT. It encodes CASSFLRGGTKAGELFF.

The chain links TRBV10-3 to TRBJ2-7; 10 bases are a match to TRBD2. This CDR3 region has 15 residues. V gave up 3 bases and J gave up 5 bases; unmatched junction bases: 7. The germline V gene has CDR1 ENHRY and CDR2 SYGVKD. CDR3 protein: CAISEPLAGVHEQYF. In nucleotides, the CDR3 is TGTGCCATCAGTGAACCCCTAGCGGGAGTACACGAGCAGTACTTC.

This clone was seen at least ten times. The chain carries TRBV11-2 and TRBJ2-7; maybe TRBD2 (6 bases). Germline V CDR1 and CDR2: SGHAT, FQNNGV. V shed 10 bases and J shed 3 bases, with 16 bases lying between them. CDR3 length: 13 amino acids. The CDR3, as DNA: TGTGCCACCTCCGGGACTCAAATCTACGAGCAGTACTTC. Protein sequence: CATSGTQIYEQYF.